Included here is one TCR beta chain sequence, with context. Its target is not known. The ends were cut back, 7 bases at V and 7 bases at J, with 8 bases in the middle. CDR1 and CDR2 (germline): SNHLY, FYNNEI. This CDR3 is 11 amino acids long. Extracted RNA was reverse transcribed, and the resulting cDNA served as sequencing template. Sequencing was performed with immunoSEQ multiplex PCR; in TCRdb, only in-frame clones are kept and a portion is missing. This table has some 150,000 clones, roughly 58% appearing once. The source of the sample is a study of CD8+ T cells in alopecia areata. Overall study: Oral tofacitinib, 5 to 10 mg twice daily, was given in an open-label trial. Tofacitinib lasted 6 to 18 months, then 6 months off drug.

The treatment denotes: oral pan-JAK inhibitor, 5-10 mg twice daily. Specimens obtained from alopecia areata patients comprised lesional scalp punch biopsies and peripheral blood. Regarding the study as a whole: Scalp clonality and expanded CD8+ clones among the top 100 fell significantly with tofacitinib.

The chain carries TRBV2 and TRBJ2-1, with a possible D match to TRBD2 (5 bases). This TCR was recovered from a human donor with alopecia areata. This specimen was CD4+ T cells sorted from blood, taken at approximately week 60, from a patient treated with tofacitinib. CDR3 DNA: TGTGCCAGCAACGTAGCGAATGAGCAGTTCTTC. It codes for CASNVANEQFF.